This TCR beta chain stems from a study of cytomegalovirus exposure and HLA in healthy donors. This PCR relied on a set of 60 Vbeta primers and 13 Jbeta primers. Libraries were prepared by immunoSEQ multiplex PCR; TCRdb keeps only in-frame clonotypes and omits some of them. The data hold roughly 140,000 clones, with approximately 72% observed a single time. From germline, CDR1 is LNHNV and CDR2 YYDKDF (reference sequence). Trimming took 0 bases from V and 3 from J, leaving 12 bases between them. CDR3 length equals 16 residues. Specimen: PBMCs. The source of this sequence is a man between 35 and 55 years old in good health and CMV-seronegative. J is TRBJ2-1 and V is TRBV15, with D unresolved. The CDR3: CATSRDVLLDYNEQFF. DNA of the CDR3: TGTGCCACCAGCAGAGATGTACTACTCGACTACAATGAGCAGTTCTTC.